Listed here are 10 T cell receptor beta chains from one sample, sequenced in a study of T cells after yellow fever vaccination. MiXCR was run by TCRdb on the 5' RACE reads, yielding one entry per CDR3 protein. The table has about 340,000 distinct CDR3 sequences, around 13% seen once. This specimen was CD4+ T cells sorted from PBMCs, taken 15 days after the yellow fever booster vaccination. These receptors originate from a man younger than 35 who received the YFV17D yellow fever vaccine.

The rearrangement uses TRBV12-5 and TRBJ2-3; TRBD2 matches at 7 bases. With V trimmed by 4 bases and J by 0 bases, 4 bases remained unmatched. CDR1 and CDR2 (germline): LGHNT, FRNRAP. The CDR3 sequence is 15 residues long. CDR3 sequence reads: CASGWDYPSTDTQYF. As DNA, the CDR3 is TGTGCTAGTGGTTGGGACTACCCAAGCACAGATACGCAGTATTTT.

This clonotype was seen only a few times. The J gene is TRBJ1-1, the V gene TRBV7-9; D may be TRBD1 (5 bases). The V gene's germline CDR1 is SEHNR and CDR2 FQNEAQ (reference sequence). The CDR3 runs to 15 residues. Trimming cost V 5 bases and J 2 bases, with 15 bases left between them. For the CDR3, the DNA is TGTGCCAGCAGCCGGTCCGGGGCTCTCAACACTGAAGCTTTCTTT. This gives the protein CASSRSGALNTEAFF. Together with reference TRBV7-9 and TRBJ1-1, the CDR3 gives the full variable domain: DTGVSQNPRHKITKRGQNVTFRCDPISEHNRLYWYRQTLGQGPEFLTYFQNEAQLEKSRLLSDRFSAERPKGSFSTLEIQRTEQGDSAMYLCASSRSGALNTEAFFGQGTRLTVV.

This clonotype has at least ten counts. The V call is TRBV5-1, the J call TRBJ2-7; TRBD1 matches at 8 bases. The CDR3 spans 13 residues. V was clipped by 4 bases and J by 1 base; unmatched bases: 1. CDR1 SGHRS and CDR2 YFSETQ come from the germline V gene. In DNA form, the CDR3 reads TGCGCCAGCAGCCGACAGGGGTCCTACGAGCAGTACTTC. Amino acid sequence: CASSRQGSYEQYF.

This clonotype was detected many times. J is TRBJ1-2 and V is TRBV12-3 or TRBV12-4, with 10 bases that match TRBD1. The CDR3 has 14 residues. V gave up 5 bases and J gave up 4 bases; unmatched junction bases: 4. This chain's CDR3 is CASSHRDRGYGYTF. The CDR3 DNA sequence: TGTGCCAGCAGTCACCGGGACAGGGGCTATGGCTACACCTTC.

The chain joins TRBV4-3 to TRBJ2-7; D gene ambiguous. The CDR3 is 14 amino acids. V lost 0 bases, J lost 3 bases, and 9 bases lay in between. The germline V gene encodes CDR1 LGHNA and CDR2 YSLEER. The DNA for the CDR3 is TGCGCCAGCAGCCAAGATTTGCGCAGCTACGAGCAGTACTTC. It specifies CASSQDLRSYEQYF.

This chain uses TRBV6-1 with TRBJ2-3; tentatively, D is TRBD1 (5 bases). Trimming shortened V by 8 bases and J by 0 bases, and 9 bases separated the two germline ends. CDR1 is MNHNS and CDR2 is SASEGT in the germline V gene. CDR3 length: 13 residues. The DNA of the CDR3 is TGTGCCAGCCAGGACACTAGCACAGATACGCAGTATTTT. This codes for CASQDTSTDTQYF.

The rearrangement uses TRBV7-9 and TRBJ1-1, with no clear D. Looked up from germline, CDR1 is SEHNR and CDR2 is FQNEAQ (reference sequence). V dropped 1 base and J dropped 3 bases, with 9 bases sitting between them. The CDR3 consists of 14 residues. In DNA form, the CDR3 reads TGTGCCAGCAGCTTAGGTAGGGTCCACACTGAAGCTTTCTTT. This sequence encodes CASSLGRVHTEAFF. The full variable domain, completed using reference TRBV7-9 and TRBJ1-1, is DTGVSQNPRHKITKRGQNVTFRCDPISEHNRLYWYRQTLGQGPEFLTYFQNEAQLEKSRLLSDRFSAERPKGSFSTLEIQRTEQGDSAMYLCASSLGRVHTEAFFGQGTRLTVV.

This chain uses TRBV5-1 with TRBJ2-7, with D unclear. V shed 5 bases and J shed 7 bases, with 10 bases lying between them. Germline CDR1 is SGHRS and CDR2 is YFSETQ. The CDR3 is 11 amino acids. CDR3: CASSIYREQYF. The DNA for the CDR3 is TGCGCCAGCAGTATCTATCGGGAGCAGTACTTC.

The chain recombines TRBV5-1 with TRBJ2-1, with D unresolved. V shed 0 bases and J shed 1 base, with 14 bases lying between them. Germline-derived CDR1 and CDR2 are SGHRS and YFSETQ. CDR3 size: 17 residues. This CDR3 reads CASSLEVSPLSYNEQFF. CDR3 nucleotides: TGCGCCAGCAGCTTGGAGGTCAGCCCCTTATCCTACAATGAGCAGTTCTTC.

The chain carries TRBV27 and TRBJ2-1; 9 bases agree with TRBD1. The germline V gene encodes CDR1 MNHEY and CDR2 SMNVEV (reference sequence). Losses at the gene ends were 7 bases for V and 6 bases for J; bases not matched to a gene: 7. The CDR3 sequence is 14 residues long. Written as DNA, the CDR3 is TGTGCCAGCATCCGCGGACAGGGGTTCAATGAGCAGTTCTTC. This translates into CASIRGQGFNEQFF.